These 26 T cell receptor beta chains were all obtained from the same sample, sequenced in a study of blood T cell repertoires in COVID-19. Assay: immunoSEQ multiplex PCR; the TCRdb copy retains only in-frame clones and omits some. The sample records around 230,000 clones, roughly nine tenths being singletons. The sample consisted of peripheral blood. The receptors here all came from a man aged 60 to 69 who had recovered from COVID-19.

The gene calls are TRBV11-2 and TRBJ2-1; 11 bases line up with TRBD2. Germline assignment: CDR1 SGHAT and CDR2 FQNNGV. With V trimmed by 1 base and J by 2 bases, 1 base remained unmatched. The CDR3 is made up of 16 amino acids. The CDR3 DNA follows: TGTGCCAGCAGCTTAGTACTAGCGGGGGCCTACAATGAGCAGTTCTTC. Protein product: CASSLVLAGAYNEQFF.

V gene TRBV5-1 combines with J gene TRBJ1-3; possible D gene TRBD1, 5 bases. The CDR3 runs 18 residues. V lost 4 bases and J lost 0, with 20 bases in between. Germline loops: CDR1 SGHRS, CDR2 YFSETQ. The CDR3 sequence is CASSVVPVTASSGNTIYF. CDR3 in DNA: TGCGCCAGCAGCGTTGTCCCTGTGACAGCCTCCTCTGGAAACACCATATATTTT.

This clone was found once. Distinct nucleotide sequences in the sample also encode this CDR3. This chain joins TRBV7-2 and TRBJ2-1, with 7 bases lining up with TRBD2. Looked up from germline, CDR1 is SGHTA and CDR2 is FQGNSA. V shed 1 base and J 5 bases; nucleotides not matched to a gene: 2. The CDR3 totals 14 residues. The CDR3 DNA sequence: TGTGCCAGCAGCTTAGGTCTAGCGGACAATGAGCAGTTCTTC. It specifies CASSLGLADNEQFF.

The chain joins TRBV6-5 to TRBJ2-3, with TRBD2 matching over 13 bases. Per the germline V gene, CDR1 is MNHEY and CDR2 is SVGAGI. J lost 5 bases, V lost 7 bases, and 6 bases had no gene match. This CDR3 region has 15 residues. CDR3 protein: CASTRLAGGEDTQYF. CDR3 coding DNA: TGTGCCAGCACCCGACTAGCGGGGGGTGAAGATACGCAGTATTTT.

The CDR3 bases are TGTGCCAGCAGTGCGCAGGGGACGATGCCAGGCTATGGCTACACCTTC. Translation gives CASSAQGTMPGYGYTF. V and J are TRBV6-1 and TRBJ1-2, with TRBD1 as a possible D gene (6 bases). CDR1 and CDR2 from the germline V gene are MNHNS and SASEGT. The CDR3 extends over 16 amino acids. Between the trimmed V and J ends, which lost 4 bases and 4 bases, there was a span of 19 bases.

This clone was found once. The chain is built from TRBV7-9 and TRBJ1-1, with 7 bases identical to TRBD1. V trimming: 5 bases; J trimming: 1 base; junction bases outside the gene matches: 10. This CDR3 is 16 amino acids long. Germline loops: CDR1 SEHNR, CDR2 FQNEAQ (reference sequence). The CDR3 region has the DNA TGTGCCAGCAGCCAGGGGGGCGGCAGACCGAACACTGAAGCTTTCTTT. It encodes CASSQGGGRPNTEAFF.

V gene TRBV2 combines with J gene TRBJ1-2; D remains ambiguous. The CDR3 runs to 15 residues. Germline-derived CDR1 and CDR2 are SNHLY and FYNNEI. V was clipped by 1 base and J by 0 bases, with 9 bases between them. The CDR3 DNA is TGTGCCAGCAGTGAAGGGCCAAGCGCTAACTATGGCTACACCTTC. It encodes CASSEGPSANYGYTF.

The rearrangement uses TRBV15 and TRBJ2-1; D is perhaps TRBD2 (6 bases). CDR3 length: 16 amino acids. Germline CDR1 and CDR2: LNHNV and YYDKDF (reference sequence). The V end was cut by 2 bases, the J end by 2 bases, with 13 bases between. DNA for the CDR3: TGTGCCACCAGCAGAATTACCGGGACTCCCTACAATGAGCAGTTCTTC. Translated: CATSRITGTPYNEQFF.

This chain joins TRBV5-1 and TRBJ1-5; no definite D call. This CDR3 has 11 residues. Germline V CDR1 and CDR2: SGHRS, YFSETQ. V lost 4 bases, J lost 9 bases, and 8 bases lay in between. CDR3 residues: CASSLGAPQHF. In DNA, the CDR3 is TGCGCCAGCAGCCTGGGCGCGCCCCAGCATTTT.

The V and J genes are TRBV5-1 and TRBJ2-7; D is undetermined. The CDR3 totals 13 residues. Germline V gives CDR1 SGHRS, CDR2 YFSETQ. Trimming removed 0 bases at V and 3 bases at J, with 7 bases between. CDR3 sequence (DNA): TGCGCCAGCAGCTTGGACTTTGGCTACGAGCAGTACGTC. Its protein is CASSLDFGYEQYV.

Points on this clone: In the same sample, other DNA sequences code for this CDR3. The chain is built from TRBV7-2 and TRBJ2-2; weak D call: TRBD1 (5 bases). Trimming stripped 2 bases from V and 0 bases from J, with 10 bases between. The CDR3 has 16 amino acids. CDR1 SGHTA and CDR2 FQGNSA come from the germline V gene. In DNA, the CDR3 is TGTGCCAGCAGCTTACAGGGCAGGGCGAACACCGGGGAGCTGTTTTTT. This sequence encodes CASSLQGRANTGELFF.

This clone turned up a few times. The chain combines TRBV6-5 with TRBJ2-2, with D possibly TRBD1 on 6 matching bases. The CDR3 consists of 14 residues. Germline V lookup: CDR1 MNHEY, CDR2 SVGAGI. V was pared by 2 bases and J by 6 bases, with 10 bases between. CDR3 amino acids: CASSYTGISGELFF. In nucleotides, the CDR3 is TGTGCCAGCAGTTACACAGGGATCTCCGGGGAGCTGTTTTTT.

The chain is built from TRBV6-5 and TRBJ2-7; 7 nucleotides match TRBD2. CDR3 length: 14 residues. The germline V gene encodes CDR1 MNHEY and CDR2 SVGAGI. V shed 1 base and J 6 bases; nucleotides not matched to a gene: 6. Here the CDR3 DNA reads TGTGCCAGCAGTTACTGCGAGCGGGGAAGCGAGCAGTACGTC. Its translation: CASSYCERGSEQYV.

The chain couples TRBV5-3 to TRBJ1-4; D is uncertain. TRBV5-3 is marked as an open reading frame, function uncertain. V was trimmed by 4 bases and J by 0 bases, leaving 10 bases between them. The CDR3 runs to 15 residues. CDR3 DNA sequence: TGTGCCAGAAGCCCCAAGGGAGCAACTAATGAAAAACTGTTTTTT. Its translation is CARSPKGATNEKLFF.

This clone was counted once. CDR3 loop: CASSERGSDNEQFF. In nucleotides, the CDR3 is TGTGCCAGCAGTGAAAGGGGCTCGGACAATGAGCAGTTCTTC. The chain joins TRBV6-1 to TRBJ2-1; D is perhaps TRBD1 (5 bases). This CDR3 is built from 14 residues. The germline gives CDR1 MNHNS, CDR2 SASEGT. Trimming left V 2 bases short and J 5 bases short, with 10 bases between.

The chain carries TRBV6-6 and TRBJ2-7; D is possibly TRBD1 (6 bases). The CDR3 spans 14 residues. Trimming removed 5 bases at V and 5 bases at J, with 16 bases between. Germline CDR1 reads MNHNY; CDR2 reads SVGAGI (reference sequence). The CDR3 loop is CASSPRQATNEQYV. Written as DNA, the CDR3 is TGTGCCAGCAGTCCAAGACAGGCGACCAACGAGCAGTACGTC.

This chain links TRBV12-3 or TRBV12-4 with TRBJ1-2; D may be TRBD1 (6 bases). This CDR3 is built from 13 residues. V lost 5 bases and J lost 4, with 11 bases in between. CDR3 sequence: CASSQGKTYGYTF. The DNA of the CDR3 is TGTGCCAGCAGTCAGGGGAAGACCTATGGCTACACCTTC.

V and J are TRBV7-8 and TRBJ1-1, with 10 positions matching TRBD1. Germline V CDR1 and CDR2: SGHVS, FQNEAQ. The CDR3 sequence is 16 residues long. With 5 bases clipped from V and 8 bases from J, the junction kept 14 bases outside the gene matches. CDR3 protein: CASSASSGTGAREAFF. The CDR3, as DNA: TGTGCCAGCAGCGCTTCTTCTGGGACAGGGGCACGGGAAGCTTTCTTT. Combining the CDR3 with reference TRBV7-8 and TRBJ1-1 gives the whole variable domain GAGVSQSPRYKVAKRGQDVALRCDPISGHVSLFWYQQALGQGPEFLTYFQNEAQLDKSGLPSDRFFAERPEGSVSTLKIQRTQQEDSAVYLCASSASSGTGAREAFFGQGTRLTVV.

The CDR3 is CASSQRGRGGNQPQHF. CDR3 DNA sequence: TGCGCCAGCAGTCAGAGGGGCAGGGGAGGCAATCAGCCCCAGCATTTT. V and J are TRBV23-1 and TRBJ1-5; perhaps TRBD1 as D (6 bases). TRBV23-1 is an ORF, and what it does is uncertain. The CDR3 extends over 16 amino acids. V shed 3 bases and J shed 2 bases, with 14 bases lying between them.

The chain is built from TRBV19 and TRBJ2-7; D remains unclear. The ends were cut back, 4 bases at V and 5 bases at J, with 15 bases in the middle. Germline CDR1 LNHDA, CDR2 SQIVND (reference sequence). The CDR3 spans 14 residues. CDR3 in amino acids: CASSTGVALNEQYF. For the CDR3, the DNA is TGTGCCAGTAGTACCGGAGTAGCTCTAAACGAGCAGTACTTC. The full variable domain, rest sourced from reference TRBV19 and TRBJ2-7, is DGGITQSPKYLFRKEGQNVTLSCEQNLNHDAMYWYRQDPGQGLRLIYYSQIVNDFQKGDIAEGYSVSREKKESFPLTVTSAQKNPTAFYLCASSTGVALNEQYFGPGTRLTVT.

The J gene is TRBJ1-2, the V gene TRBV5-1, with D tentatively TRBD1 (6 bases). Germline-derived CDR1 and CDR2 are SGHRS and YFSETQ. V was shortened by 4 bases and J by 6 bases, with 16 bases between the two germline ends. The CDR3 has 14 residues. CDR3 loop: CASSLLAGADGYTF. The CDR3, as DNA: TGCGCCAGCAGCCTGCTGGCAGGGGCTGATGGCTACACCTTC.

The chain joins TRBV19 to TRBJ1-5; D is ambiguous. Trimming took off 3 bases at V and 1 base at J, with 16 bases between the two ends. The CDR3 contains 17 residues. In germline, CDR1 is LNHDA, CDR2 SQIVND (reference sequence). The CDR3 here is CASSIVRGFMSNQPQHF. The CDR3 DNA reads TGTGCCAGTAGTATTGTCCGGGGATTTATGAGCAATCAGCCCCAGCATTTT.

There are a few counts of this clone. This chain connects TRBV27 to TRBJ2-7, with D maybe TRBD2 (5 bases). The CDR3 is 11 residues long. Germline CDR1 reads MNHEY; CDR2 reads SMNVEV (reference sequence). With 6 bases removed from V and 6 bases from J, the gap between germline ends came to 9 bases. This CDR3 is CASRGGPEQYF. The CDR3 DNA is TGTGCCAGCAGAGGAGGACCCGAGCAGTACTTC.

This chain connects TRBV3-1 (or the pseudogene TRBV3-2) to TRBJ2-2; 7 nucleotides match TRBD2. V gave up 4 bases and J gave up 7 bases; unmatched junction bases: 3. In germline, CDR1 is LGHDT, CDR2 YNNKEL (reference sequence). The CDR3 has 13 amino acids. The CDR3 loop is CASSRDYSGELFF. CDR3 bases: TGTGCCAGCAGCCGGGACTATAGCGGGGAGCTGTTTTTT.

This chain joins TRBV12-3 or TRBV12-4 and TRBJ1-2; 7 nucleotides line up with TRBD1. V trimming: 3 bases; J trimming: 7 bases; junction bases outside the gene matches: 5. The CDR3 loop spans 13 amino acids. CDR3 protein: CASSLSGGFGYTF. The CDR3 DNA sequence: TGTGCCAGCAGTTTGTCAGGGGGGTTTGGCTACACCTTC.

In the case of this clone: This same CDR3 is encoded by further DNA sequences in the sample. The chain has TRBV9 and TRBJ2-7, with 11 bases identical to TRBD1. Germline CDR1 is SGDLS and CDR2 is YYNGEE. The CDR3 runs to 15 residues. V lost 3 bases, J lost 3 bases, and 5 bases stayed unmatched. Here the CDR3 reads CASSAGTGGFYEQYF. CDR3 sequence (DNA): TGTGCCAGCAGCGCCGGGACAGGGGGTTTCTACGAGCAGTACTTC.